One sample yielded the 19 T cell receptor beta chains listed below, sequenced in a study of beta chain features in type 1 diabetes. General study findings and limits: Researchers report that Type 1 diabetes patients had moderately but significantly shorter TCRB CDR3s across all four CD4+ subsets.

Expressed TCRB transcripts got sequenced, as all isolated RNA was reverse transcribed. Clones were sequenced by immunoSEQ multiplex PCR, and TCRdb holds only the in-frame ones, with some missing. The sample consists of 310,000 or so clones, around 9% of them appearing once. These receptors' targets are unknown. Sequencing was performed on central memory CD4+ T cells from blood. Source of these receptors: a man aged 30-40 years with type 1 diabetes.

This clone was detected many times. V gene TRBV2 combines with J gene TRBJ2-3; D unresolved. This CDR3 has 14 residues. Germline lookup yields CDR1 SNHLY and CDR2 FYNNEI. The V end was cut by 3 bases, the J end by 2 bases, with 9 bases between. This CDR3 reads CASSEDQVTDTQYF. Written as DNA, the CDR3 is TGTGCCAGCAGTGAGGACCAAGTCACAGATACGCAGTATTTT. Filled out from reference TRBV2 and TRBJ2-3, the complete variable domain reads EPEVTQTPSHQVTQMGQEVILRCVPISNHLYFYWYRQILGQKVEFLVSFYNNEISEKSEIFDDQFSVERPDGSNFTLKIRSTKLEDSAMYFCASSEDQVTDTQYFGPGTRLTVL.

This chain connects TRBV29-1 to TRBJ1-2; D call uncertain. Germline CDR1 is SQVTM and CDR2 is ANQGSEA. The CDR3 totals 11 residues. Trimming stripped 2 bases from V and 7 bases from J, with 8 bases between. CDR3 bases: TGCAGCGTTGAACATGGGTCTGGCTACACCTTC. Its translation: CSVEHGSGYTF.

J is TRBJ1-1 and V is TRBV7-2; 10 nucleotides align to TRBD1. Germline CDR1 and CDR2: SGHTA and FQGNSA. The CDR3 consists of 13 residues. The J segment lost 5 bases and the V segment lost 4 bases, leaving 1 base of the junction unmatched. The CDR3 loop reads CASSSGQGTEAFF. The CDR3 region has the DNA TGTGCCAGCAGCTCGGGACAGGGGACTGAAGCTTTCTTT.

This clone has a handful of counts. CDR3 sequence (DNA): TGCAGCGGCACGGCCGGGACAGGATCCATTGGGGAGCTGTTTTTT. Amino acids: CSGTAGTGSIGELFF. The chain couples TRBV29-1 to TRBJ2-2; 8 bases line up with TRBD1. The germline V gene encodes CDR1 SQVTM and CDR2 ANQGSEA. The CDR3 consists of 15 residues. Trimming cost V 7 bases and J 8 bases; bases outside gene matches: 15.

There are a few counts of this clone. V is TRBV19 and J is TRBJ2-7; no reliable D call. Germline CDR1 and CDR2: LNHDA and SQIVND (reference sequence). The CDR3 contains 15 residues. V lost 3 bases and J 3 bases, leaving 15 bases between the germline ends. In DNA form, the CDR3 reads TGTGCCAGTAGTATCGGTACCGGTGACCTCTACGAGCAGTACTTC. It encodes CASSIGTGDLYEQYF.

This clone was seen a few times. The J gene is TRBJ1-1, the V gene TRBV6-5; unclear D gene. Trimming removed 5 bases from V and 1 base from J, with 8 bases in between. CDR3 length: 13 residues. Germline CDR1 MNHEY, CDR2 SVGAGI. The DNA for the CDR3 is TGTGCCAGCAGTGATCCCTCGAACACTGAAGCTTTCTTT. This gives the protein CASSDPSNTEAFF.

This clone has more than one count but fewer than ten. V usage is TRBV18 and J usage is TRBJ2-3, with D possibly being TRBD1 (5 bases). Germline CDR1 KGHSH, CDR2 LQKENI. V was clipped by 4 bases and J by 5 bases, with 10 bases between them. This CDR3 is built from 13 residues. For the CDR3, the DNA is TGTGCCAGCTCACTAGGGGCAGAAGATACGCAGTATTTT. Its protein product is CASSLGAEDTQYF.

This clone has ten or more counts. The chain recombines TRBV30 with TRBJ1-1, with unresolved D. V was shortened by 2 bases and J by 5 bases, with 6 bases between the two germline ends. This CDR3 contains 11 residues. Per germline, CDR1 GTSNPN and CDR2 SVGIG (reference sequence). The CDR3 DNA follows: TGTGCCTGGAGTACGGAAACTGAAGCTTTCTTT. This translates into CAWSTETEAFF.

This clone was counted a few times. The chain carries TRBV9 and TRBJ2-3; D not certain. V lost 4 bases and J lost 1, with 7 bases in between. Germline assignment: CDR1 SGDLS and CDR2 YYNGEE. This CDR3 comprises 13 residues. This CDR3 is CASSSARTDTQYF. The CDR3, as DNA: TGTGCCAGCAGCTCCGCTCGCACAGATACGCAGTATTTT.

J is TRBJ2-1 and V is TRBV9, with TRBD1 as a possible D gene (5 bases). The CDR3 length is 14 residues. The V gene lost 3 bases and the J gene lost 9 bases, with 16 bases spanning the gap. Looked up from germline, CDR1 is SGDLS and CDR2 is YYNGEE. In DNA form, the CDR3 reads TGTGCCAGCAGCGCCTCTTCCGACAGAAGTGAGCAGTTCTTC. Translating gives CASSASSDRSEQFF.

This chain connects TRBV2 to TRBJ2-3; D ambiguous. CDR3 size: 13 residues. V shed 10 bases and J shed 5 bases, with 16 bases lying between them. Germline V gene data show CDR1 as SNHLY and CDR2 as FYNNEI. CDR3 sequence: CANKPDALDTQYF. Written as DNA, the CDR3 is TGTGCCAACAAACCTGACGCCCTAGATACGCAGTATTTT.

The V call is TRBV11-2, the J call TRBJ2-2, with 12 bases identical to TRBD2. Germline lookup yields CDR1 SGHAT and CDR2 FQNNGV. CDR3 size: 15 residues. The J segment lost 5 bases and the V segment lost 7 bases, leaving 5 bases of the junction unmatched. CDR3 bases: TGTGCCAGCACCTTCGGACTAGCGGGAACCGGGGAGCTGTTTTTT. This gives the protein CASTFGLAGTGELFF.

The V and J genes are TRBV28 and TRBJ2-3, with unresolved D. Germline CDR1 MDHEN, CDR2 SYDVKM. CDR3 length equals 13 residues. The CDR3 DNA reads TGTGCGGTAGGAGACCCTAGCACAGATACGCAGTATTTT. This codes for CAVGDPSTDTQYF.

This clone was counted a few times. The chain combines TRBV5-6 with TRBJ1-5, with 8 bases aligning to TRBD1. The CDR3 has 15 residues. V lost 6 bases to trimming and J lost 3 bases; unmatched junction nucleotides: 8. Germline V gene lookup returns CDR1 SGHDT and CDR2 YYEEEE. For the CDR3, the DNA is TGTGCCAGCAATTTAGGGACAGGCAACAATCAGCCCCAGCATTTT. It is translated as CASNLGTGNNQPQHF.

This clone was picked up many times. The CDR3 nucleotides are TGCGCCAGCAGTAGTCGAGAGACCCAGTACTTC. Protein product: CASSSRETQYF. V usage is TRBV23-1 and J usage is TRBJ2-5; no clear D. TRBV23-1 is recorded as an ORF, its role being uncertain. Between the trimmed V and J ends, which lost 5 bases and 4 bases, there was a span of 5 bases. The CDR3 is 11 residues long.

This chain joins TRBV18 and TRBJ2-7, with 7 bases identical to TRBD1. This CDR3 has 16 residues. Germline CDR1 and CDR2: KGHSH and LQKENI. V lost 4 bases to trimming and J lost 2 bases; unmatched junction nucleotides: 11. CDR3 loop: CASSLLSPQGAYEQYF. Written as DNA, the CDR3 is TGTGCCAGCTCACTGTTGTCCCCGCAGGGGGCCTACGAGCAGTACTTC.

The rearrangement links TRBV14 to TRBJ2-2, with a possible D match to TRBD2 (5 bases). The CDR3 totals 16 residues. V dropped 2 bases and J dropped 3 bases, with 13 bases sitting between them. Germline V CDR1 and CDR2: SGHDN, FVKESK. The CDR3 DNA is TGTGCCAGCAGCCAACTTGAGGGATTGGACACCGGGGAGCTGTTTTTT. Translation: CASSQLEGLDTGELFF.

The table lists this clone with a few counts. Other nucleotide sequences in the sample specify the same CDR3. J is TRBJ2-1 and V is TRBV18; D unclear. V was cut by 3 bases and J by 8 bases, with 5 bases left in between. CDR3 length equals 11 residues. The V gene's germline CDR1 is KGHSH and CDR2 LQKENI. Here the CDR3 reads CASSPKDEQFF. For the CDR3, the DNA is TGTGCCAGCTCACCGAAAGATGAGCAGTTCTTC.

This sequence joins TRBV14 and TRBJ1-3, with no clear D. Trimming pared 6 bases from V and 8 bases from J, leaving 17 bases between. CDR1 is SGHDN and CDR2 is FVKESK in the germline V gene. This CDR3 has 14 residues. CDR3 in DNA: TGTGCCAGCAGTCCTCGACCCTGGATAGACACCATATATTTT. Protein sequence: CASSPRPWIDTIYF.